These 2 T cell receptor beta chains were sequenced from one sample in a study of T cell clusters in autoimmune cytopenias. TRB was amplified from roughly 250 ng of peripheral blood genomic DNA per sample. Multiplex touch-down PCR amplified TRB using TRB-A and TRB-B pools in one tube. TCRdb derives one entry per CDR3 protein from the multiplex PCR reads, leaving out DNA. This sample contains about 5,100 distinct CDR3 sequences. Sequencing was carried out using peripheral blood. The receptors shown here come from a human donor with an autoimmune cytopenia or autoimmune hepatitis (not recorded which).

This clonotype is classed as medium-sized by frequency. This chain joins TRBV12-3 or TRBV12-4 and TRBJ2-7; as DNA is missing, the TRBD1 call by TCRdb cannot be tested. The CDR3 spans 14 residues. CDR3 residues: CASSRTGGYYEQYF.

This clonotype is identified as medium-sized from frequency. This CDR3 is CATTGDGGSAGNTIYF. The V and J genes are TRBV15 and TRBJ1-3; the TRBD1 assignment by TCRdb is unverifiable without DNA. The CDR3 has 16 amino acids. In germline, CDR1 is LNHNV, CDR2 YYDKDF (reference sequence).